The 32 T cell receptor beta chains below all came from one sample that was sequenced in a study of T cells in tuberculosis. The assay was immunoSEQ multiplex PCR, and TCRdb's table has in-frame clones only and misses some. Among about 40,000 clones, 94% were seen once, and the ten largest hold approximately 4.3%. Regarding time point: new active TB diagnosis, blood taken before or within 7 days of starting treatment. This specimen consisted of PBMCs, obtained at tuberculosis diagnosis. The receptors come from an adult with tuberculosis.

The rearrangement joins TRBV29-1 to TRBJ2-5, with 7 bases lining up with TRBD1. This CDR3 has 14 residues. The germline gives CDR1 SQVTM, CDR2 ANQGSEA. V lost 5 bases to trimming and J lost 5 bases; unmatched junction nucleotides: 11. As DNA, the CDR3 is TGCAGCGTTCGGCGGTCAGGGGGTAGCGAGACCCAGTACTTC. This gives the protein CSVRRSGGSETQYF.

The chain couples TRBV27 to TRBJ1-1, with unresolved D. Germline CDR1 is MNHEY and CDR2 is SMNVEV (reference sequence). CDR3 length: 12 residues. V dropped 4 bases and J dropped 11 bases, with 14 bases sitting between them. The CDR3 nucleotides are TGTGCCAGCAGTTCCCCCGCGGGGTGGGCTTTCTTT. It encodes CASSSPAGWAFF.

V gene TRBV21-1 combines with J gene TRBJ1-2; TRBD1, as called in the table, went unchecked against the DNA. TRBV21-1 is a pseudogene. The CDR3 runs 13 residues. CDR3 region: CASSKGTGASYTF. CDR3 sequence (DNA): TGTGCCAGCAGCAAAGGGACAGGGGCTAGCTACACCTTC.

The chain combines TRBV5-1 with TRBJ1-6, with D unclear. Trimming cost V 0 bases and J 10 bases, with 17 bases left between them. CDR1 is SGHRS and CDR2 is YFSETQ in the germline V gene. The CDR3 is made up of 16 amino acids. Here the CDR3 reads CASSLDRAAGGSPLHF. The CDR3 DNA follows: TGCGCCAGCAGCTTGGATCGGGCTGCCGGAGGCTCACCCCTCCACTTT.

The CDR3 sequence is CAWSSGTAFREQYF. Written as DNA, the CDR3 is TGTGCCTGGAGTTCCGGGACAGCGTTTAGGGAGCAGTACTTC. The chain has TRBV30 and TRBJ2-7; 7 bases line up with TRBD1. This CDR3 contains 14 residues. In germline, CDR1 is GTSNPN, CDR2 SVGIG (reference sequence). V shed 2 bases and J 7 bases; nucleotides not matched to a gene: 11.

This sequence joins TRBV10-3 and TRBJ2-3, with a possible D match to TRBD2 (6 bases). Trimming stripped 4 bases from V and 1 base from J, with 12 bases between. CDR3 length: 15 amino acids. Germline V lookup: CDR1 ENHRY, CDR2 SYGVKD. This CDR3 reads CAISAAGTGTDTQYF. CDR3 nucleotide sequence: TGTGCCATCAGTGCCGCCGGGACTGGCACAGATACGCAGTATTTT.

The gene calls are TRBV28 and TRBJ1-6, with D maybe TRBD1 (6 bases). Germline CDR1 is MDHEN and CDR2 is SYDVKM. The CDR3 sequence is 15 residues long. Trimming removed 7 bases from V and 5 bases from J, with 15 bases in between. The CDR3 DNA reads TGTGCCAGCACCTCCGGGGGGGCAGATAATTCACCCCTCCACTTT. Amino acid sequence: CASTSGGADNSPLHF.

This chain uses TRBV19 with TRBJ2-2, with 12 bases lining up with TRBD1. V trimming: 7 bases; J trimming: 5 bases; junction bases outside the gene matches: 11. The CDR3 has 17 amino acids. The germline gives CDR1 LNHDA, CDR2 SQIVND (reference sequence). CDR3 amino acids: CASTTGTGGGTTGELFF. The CDR3 nucleotides are TGTGCCAGTACCACAGGGACAGGGGGCGGAACGACCGGGGAGCTGTTTTTT.

In this sample, this clone turned up once. The chain links TRBV6-5 to TRBJ1-4, with TRBD1 matching over 7 bases. The CDR3 loop spans 16 amino acids. Germline V gene data show CDR1 as MNHEY and CDR2 as SVGAGI. V dropped 4 bases and J dropped 10; count of bases not matched to a gene: 15. For the CDR3, the DNA is TGTGCCAGCAGTTTCTCCCACGGGACAGCTGGAGGAAAACTGTTTTTT. This sequence encodes CASSFSHGTAGGKLFF.

The table lists this clone with a count of one. CDR3 protein: CTSSQEEAYEQYF. In DNA, the CDR3 is TGCACCAGCAGCCAAGAAGAGGCCTACGAGCAGTACTTC. The rearrangement joins TRBV1 to TRBJ2-7; TRBD2 was called by the table and not checked on the DNA. TRBV1 corresponds to a pseudogene. This CDR3 is built from 13 residues.

The DNA of the CDR3 is TGTGCCAGCTCAGAGGACAGTCACCCAGATACGCAGTATTTT. Encoded protein: CASSEDSHPDTQYF. The V gene is TRBV18, the J gene TRBJ2-3; TRBD1 might be the D (6 bases). Between the trimmed V and J ends, which lost 5 bases and 4 bases, there was a span of 13 bases. The CDR3 covers 14 residues. CDR1 and CDR2 (germline): KGHSH, LQKENI. Supplemented by reference TRBV18 and TRBJ2-3, the full variable domain reads NAGVMQNPRHLVRRRGQEARLRCSPMKGHSHVYWYRQLPEEGLKFMVYLQKENIIDESGMPKERFSAEFPKEGPSILRIQQVVRGDSAAYFCASSEDSHPDTQYFGPGTRLTVL.

V usage is TRBV9 and J usage is TRBJ1-2; no clear D. The germline V and J ends were trimmed by 0 bases and 0 bases, with 6 bases remaining between them. The CDR3 totals 14 residues. Germline CDR1 reads SGDLS; CDR2 reads YYNGEE. The CDR3 sequence: CASSVVRTNYGYTF. The CDR3, as DNA: TGTGCCAGCAGCGTAGTCAGAACTAACTATGGCTACACCTTC.

CDR3 amino acids: CASSTGLAGVFEQFF. Here the CDR3 DNA reads TGTGCCAGCAGCACGGGACTAGCGGGGGTTTTTGAGCAGTTCTTC. The rearrangement joins TRBV7-9 to TRBJ2-1, with TRBD2 matching over 14 bases. This CDR3 spans 15 amino acids. Germline trimming cut 5 bases from V and 9 bases from J; bases unmatched to any gene: 6. Germline assignment: CDR1 SEHNR and CDR2 FQNEAQ (reference sequence).

This chain connects TRBV6-5 to TRBJ1-1; TRBD1 matches 7 bases. This CDR3 has 16 residues. Losses at the gene ends were 0 bases for V and 7 bases for J; bases not matched to a gene: 11. Germline CDR1 is MNHEY and CDR2 is SVGAGI. The CDR3 region is CASSYSRQGGEYEAFF. The CDR3 coding sequence is TGTGCCAGCAGTTACTCCCGACAGGGAGGAGAGTATGAAGCTTTCTTT.

V usage is TRBV11-2 and J usage is TRBJ2-7; TRBD1 might be the D (6 bases). The V end lost 5 bases, the J end lost 7 bases, and 21 bases lay between the germline ends. The V gene's germline CDR1 is SGHAT and CDR2 FQNNGV. This CDR3 is 15 amino acids long. Written as DNA, the CDR3 is TGTGCCAGCAGCCGCATCCGGGGCAGGGGTGGTGAGCAGTACTTC. Translation gives CASSRIRGRGGEQYF.

The genes are TRBV19 and TRBJ1-1; D gene ambiguous. This CDR3 spans 12 amino acids. V was pared by 3 bases and J by 2 bases, with 4 bases between. The germline V gene encodes CDR1 LNHDA and CDR2 SQIVND (reference sequence). The CDR3 spells CASSIGNTEAFF. The CDR3 nucleotides read TGTGCCAGTAGTATCGGTAACACTGAAGCTTTCTTT.

The chain links TRBV6-5 to TRBJ2-2; D is undetermined. CDR1 is MNHEY, CDR2 SVGAGI, per germline. Trimming cost V 7 bases and J 1 base, with 13 bases left between them. This CDR3 has 15 amino acids. The CDR3 bases are TGTGCCAGCACCAACAGAGTTTTGAACACCGGGGAGCTGTTTTTT. Protein sequence: CASTNRVLNTGELFF.

The rearrangement joins TRBV5-1 to TRBJ2-7; perhaps TRBD1 as D (5 bases). The CDR3 consists of 14 residues. V was cut by 4 bases and J by 4 bases, with 15 bases left in between. Per the germline V gene, CDR1 is SGHRS and CDR2 is YFSETQ. CDR3 sequence (DNA): TGCGCCAGCAGCGTCCAGGGTGTTCAATACGAGCAGTACTTC. Protein product: CASSVQGVQYEQYF. The full variable domain, with the rest looked up from reference TRBV5-1 and TRBJ2-7, is KAGVTQTPRYLIKTRGQQVTLSCSPISGHRSVSWYQQTPGQGLQFLFEYFSETQRNKGNFPGRFSGRQFSNSRSEMNVSTLELGDSALYLCASSVQGVQYEQYFGPGTRLTVT.

This chain uses TRBV10-2 with TRBJ2-1; 8 nucleotides match TRBD2. The germline V gene has CDR1 WSHSY and CDR2 SAAADI. J gave up 4 bases and V 7 bases, and 15 bases lay outside the gene matches. The CDR3 has 17 residues. In DNA, the CDR3 is TGCGCCAGCACACCTATCGGGCGGCGGGGGGCGTACAATGAGCAGTTCTTC. Translating gives CASTPIGRRGAYNEQFF.

The chain recombines TRBV6-5 with TRBJ1-6, with D hard to call. The germline CDR1 and CDR2 sequences are MNHEY and SVGAGI. Trimming removed 5 bases from V and 10 bases from J, with 15 bases in between. This CDR3 is 14 amino acids long. CDR3 in DNA: TGTGCCAGCAGTCCCTCATCCGCGGCGTCACCCCTCCACTTT. Translating gives CASSPSSAASPLHF.

The chain recombines TRBV18 with TRBJ2-5; TRBD1 matches at 7 bases. The germline gives CDR1 KGHSH, CDR2 LQKENI. Losses at the gene ends were 2 bases for V and 4 bases for J; bases not matched to a gene: 22. The CDR3 totals 20 residues. CDR3 bases: TGTGCCAGCTCACCAATGACGATAGTTGGGAACAGGGGCTTTGCAGAGACCCAGTACTTC. It yields the protein CASSPMTIVGNRGFAETQYF.

The gene calls are TRBV11-2 and TRBJ2-7, with D maybe TRBD1 (5 bases). This CDR3 is 13 amino acids long. V lost 2 bases and J lost 2, with 7 bases in between. Germline loops: CDR1 SGHAT, CDR2 FQNNGV. The DNA for the CDR3 is TGTGCCAGCAGCTTAAACAGGCCCTACGAGCAGTACTTC. Encoded protein: CASSLNRPYEQYF.

This chain links TRBV2 with TRBJ2-5; 12 positions match TRBD2. In germline, CDR1 is SNHLY, CDR2 FYNNEI. With V trimmed by 6 bases and J by 3 bases, 8 bases remained unmatched. This CDR3 comprises 16 residues. CDR3 DNA sequence: TGTGCCAGCAGACGAACCCTAGCGGGGGGGAAAGAGACCCAGTACTTC. This sequence encodes CASRRTLAGGKETQYF.

Only one count was recorded for this clone. The chain couples TRBV9 to TRBJ2-3, with D unclear. Per germline, CDR1 SGDLS and CDR2 YYNGEE. This CDR3 is built from 17 residues. Trimming left V 4 bases short and J 2 bases short, with 20 bases between. CDR3 residues: CASSPRLLQMSTDTQYF. DNA for the CDR3: TGTGCCAGCAGCCCCCGTCTTTTGCAGATGTCCACAGATACGCAGTATTTT.

The V call is TRBV7-3, the J call TRBJ1-1; 7 nucleotides match TRBD1. Germline V CDR1 and CDR2: SGHTA, FQGTGA. The CDR3 runs to 15 residues. The junction had 3 bases not matched to a gene; V was cut back by 1 base and J by 1 base. The CDR3 DNA is TGTGCCAGCAGCTTAAATCCAGGGGGGAACACTGAAGCTTTCTTT. This gives the protein CASSLNPGGNTEAFF.

The gene calls are TRBV21-1 and TRBJ1-2; no check of the table's D call, TRBD1, against the DNA was made. TRBV21-1 is flagged as a pseudogene. The CDR3 has 13 amino acids. The CDR3 DNA follows: TGTGCCAGCAGCAGCCGGGACACCAATGGCTACACCTTC. Encoded protein: CASSSRDTNGYTF.

This sequence joins TRBV12-5 and TRBJ1-2; D unresolved. The CDR3 loop spans 12 amino acids. Germline V gene data show CDR1 as LGHNT and CDR2 as FRNRAP. Between the trimmed V and J ends, which lost 0 bases and 9 bases, there was a span of 8 bases. The CDR3 protein is CASGLVHPRYTF. The CDR3, as DNA: TGTGCTAGTGGTTTGGTACATCCACGCTACACCTTC.

This chain joins TRBV5-1 and TRBJ1-2, with 8 bases identical to TRBD1. Germline V gene lookup returns CDR1 SGHRS and CDR2 YFSETQ. Trimming at V came to 5 bases and at J to 7 bases, leaving 16 bases not matched to a gene. There are 16 residues in the CDR3. The chain's CDR3 is CASRHAAGGFIRGYTF. The CDR3 coding sequence is TGCGCCAGCAGACATGCCGCAGGGGGCTTTATTCGTGGCTACACCTTC. Full variable domain (remainder filled in from reference TRBV5-1 and TRBJ1-2): KAGVTQTPRYLIKTRGQQVTLSCSPISGHRSVSWYQQTPGQGLQFLFEYFSETQRNKGNFPGRFSGRQFSNSRSEMNVSTLELGDSALYLCASRHAAGGFIRGYTFGSGTRLTVV.

CDR3 amino acids: CASRIANTQYF. In DNA, the CDR3 is TGTGCCAGCAGAATAGCAAATACGCAGTATTTT. The V gene is TRBV7-2, the J gene TRBJ2-3; D unresolved. Trimming took 6 bases from V and 7 from J, leaving 8 bases between them. Germline CDR1 SGHTA, CDR2 FQGNSA. This CDR3 has 11 residues.

The chain has TRBV5-4 and TRBJ2-7; D possibly corresponds to TRBD2 (6 bases). The CDR3 totals 14 residues. CDR1 and CDR2 from the germline V gene are SGHNT and YYREEE (reference sequence). Trimming removed 4 bases from V and 1 base from J, with 12 bases in between. The DNA for the CDR3 is TGTGCCAGCAGCCCCGGACTATATTCCTACGAGCAGTACTTC. It is translated as CASSPGLYSYEQYF. Drawing the rest from reference TRBV5-4 and TRBJ2-7, the complete variable domain is ETGVTQSPTHLIKTRGQQVTLRCSSQSGHNTVSWYQQALGQGPQFIFQYYREEENGRGNFPPRFSGLQFPNYSSELNVNALELDDSALYLCASSPGLYSYEQYFGPGTRLTVT.

This clone appeared a few times. The gene calls are TRBV29-1 and TRBJ2-3; possible D gene TRBD1, 6 bases. V was pared by 2 bases and J by 6 bases, with 21 bases between. Germline lookup yields CDR1 SQVTM and CDR2 ANQGSEA. The CDR3 runs to 16 residues. The CDR3 protein is CSVEYLYGGQGDTQYF. CDR3 bases: TGCAGCGTTGAATATCTATATGGCGGCCAGGGGGATACGCAGTATTTT.

CDR3 sequence (DNA): TGTGCCAGCAGCTCCCGGACTAGCGGGGGAGATACGCAGTATTTT. It yields the protein CASSSRTSGGDTQYF. V is TRBV11-2 and J is TRBJ2-3; TRBD2 agrees at 13 bases. Germline-derived CDR1 and CDR2 are SGHAT and FQNNGV. The junction had 3 bases not matched to a gene; V was cut back by 4 bases and J by 5 bases. This CDR3 region has 15 residues. The full variable domain, completed using reference TRBV11-2 and TRBJ2-3, is EAGVAQSPRYKIIEKRQSVAFWCNPISGHATLYWYQQILGQGPKLLIQFQNNGVVDDSQLPKDRFSAERLKGVDSTLKIQPAKLEDSAVYLCASSSRTSGGDTQYFGPGTRLTVL.